A selection of T cell receptor beta chains follows, all from one sample in a study of CD8 T cells in ankylosing spondylitis. TCRdb fed the 5' RACE reads into MiXCR, producing one record per CDR3 protein. The sample consists of more than 650,000 distinct CDR3 sequences, about an eighth of them appearing once. Specimen: blood, either unsorted or a sorted T cell fraction (not recorded which). The source of these receptors is a male donor with ankylosing spondylitis. The CDR3 runs from the conserved cysteine through the conserved F or W. A D gene is named only where the DNA matches it firmly.

.	TRBV10-3	TRBJ2-1	CAIKREAYNEQFF
.	TRBV7-9	TRBJ1-2	CASSFLYYGYTF
.	TRBV20-1	TRBJ2-3	CSARRQTLADTQYF
.	TRBV7-2	TRBJ2-4	CASSSWTKNIQYF
TRBD1	TRBV6-1	TRBJ2-1	CASRHHRGSYNEQFF
.	TRBV23-1	TRBJ1-1	CASSRDGQGRLNTEAFF
TRBD2	TRBV12-3/TRBV12-4	TRBJ2-5	CASSLAGLAEGETQYF
.	TRBV7-8	TRBJ2-1	CASSLRRGSSYNEQFF
TRBD2	TRBV7-2	TRBJ2-7	CASSSSTGGTYEQYF
.	TRBV12-3/TRBV12-4	TRBJ2-5	CASTSWGNQETQYF
TRBD1	TRBV20-1	TRBJ1-5	CSAGGDSFNQPQHF
.	TRBV18	TRBJ1-4	CASSRGGTLNEKLFF
.	TRBV9	TRBJ1-6	CASSVGPASSYNSPLHF
TRBD2	TRBV12-3/TRBV12-4	TRBJ2-5	CASSLFLAGGQETQYF
.	TRBV10-3	TRBJ2-2	CAISEIDTGELFF
TRBD2	TRBV29-1	TRBJ2-5	CSVAGLAGGPMETQYF
.	TRBV24-1	TRBJ2-5	CATSDLKAGETQYF
.	TRBV18	TRBJ1-5	CASSPDSHQPQHF
TRBD1	TRBV20-1	TRBJ1-5	CSARAPMGQGSNQPQHF
.	TRBV28	TRBJ2-2	CASLFGQGFTTGELFF